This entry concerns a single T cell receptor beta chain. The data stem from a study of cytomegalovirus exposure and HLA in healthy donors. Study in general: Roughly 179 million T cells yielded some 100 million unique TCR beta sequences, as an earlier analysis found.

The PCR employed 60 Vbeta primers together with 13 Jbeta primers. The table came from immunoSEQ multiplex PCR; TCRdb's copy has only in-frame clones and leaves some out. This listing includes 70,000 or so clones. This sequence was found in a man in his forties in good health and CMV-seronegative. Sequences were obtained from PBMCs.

The CDR3 spells CASSRKGTRRFRVLQETQYF. CDR3 coding DNA: TGTGCCAGTAGCCGGAAAGGGACTAGACGATTCCGGGTCCTCCAAGAGACCCAGTACTTC. The V and J genes are TRBV19 and TRBJ2-5; the match to TRBD2 covers 8 bases. The trim removed 6 bases at V and 1 base at J, leaving 22 bases unmatched. The germline CDR1 and CDR2 sequences are LNHDA and SQIVND (reference sequence). The CDR3 contains 20 residues.